Presented here are 24 T cell receptor beta chains from one specimen sequenced in a study of CD8 T cells in ankylosing spondylitis. TCRdb reprocessed the 5' RACE reads via MiXCR and lists one record per CDR3 protein. The sample yields about 220,000 distinct CDR3 sequences, over 9.5% seen once. The sample consisted of blood, either unsorted or a sorted T cell fraction (not recorded which). All receptors come from a male donor with ankylosing spondylitis or in good health (not recorded which).

In this sample, this clonotype turned up many times. The rearrangement uses TRBV20-1 and TRBJ2-1, with 7 bases fitting TRBD1. V lost 1 base, J lost 6 bases, and 6 bases stayed unmatched. CDR1 and CDR2 (germline): DFQATT, SNEGSKA (reference sequence). There are 14 residues in the CDR3. The CDR3 sequence: CSARGPTGVNEQFF. CDR3 DNA: TGCAGTGCTAGAGGCCCCACAGGGGTCAATGAGCAGTTCTTC.

This clonotype turned up a few times. The J gene is TRBJ2-1, the V gene TRBV11-2, with 11 bases aligning to TRBD2. The trim removed 1 base at V and 10 bases at J, leaving 6 bases unmatched. In germline, CDR1 is SGHAT, CDR2 FQNNGV. CDR3 length: 15 residues. The CDR3 region is CASSLALAGAGEQFF. The CDR3 DNA is TGTGCCAGCAGCTTAGCACTAGCGGGGGCCGGGGAGCAGTTCTTC.

This clonotype has ten or more counts. The rearrangement joins TRBV3-1 to TRBJ2-7; 7 positions match TRBD1. Germline V gene sequence: CDR1 LGHDT, CDR2 YNNKEL (reference sequence). This CDR3 spans 14 amino acids. V was clipped by 4 bases and J by 0 bases; unmatched bases: 3. As DNA, the CDR3 is TGTGCCAGCAGCCCGACAGGGAGCTCCTACGAGCAGTACTTC. Amino acid sequence: CASSPTGSSYEQYF.

Only a few counts were recorded for this clonotype. The chain couples TRBV20-1 to TRBJ2-1, with 8 bases matching TRBD2. The CDR3 is made up of 11 amino acids. Trimming cost V 1 base and J 15 bases; bases outside gene matches: 5. Germline V lookup: CDR1 DFQATT, CDR2 SNEGSKA (reference sequence). CDR3 sequence: CSARGQRGMFF. The CDR3 DNA is TGCAGTGCTAGAGGTCAGCGGGGGATGTTCTTC.

This clonotype appeared many times. This chain connects TRBV29-1 to TRBJ2-3, with D uncertain. CDR3 length: 11 amino acids. The germline V gene has CDR1 SQVTM and CDR2 ANQGSEA. Trimming pared 4 bases from V and 0 bases from J, leaving 2 bases between. Written as DNA, the CDR3 is TGCAGCGTTGTTAGCACAGATACGCAGTATTTT. Amino acid sequence: CSVVSTDTQYF.

This clonotype has a count of ten or more. CDR3 coding DNA: TGTGCCAGCAGGTATAGAGGGGAGCAGTACTTC. It codes for CASRYRGEQYF. J is TRBJ2-7 and V is TRBV6-1; D perhaps matches TRBD2 (5 bases). The V end lost 6 bases, the J end lost 7 bases, and 10 bases lay between the germline ends. From germline, CDR1 is MNHNS and CDR2 SASEGT. The CDR3 runs 11 residues.

This clonotype was seen many times. The chain is built from TRBV5-6 and TRBJ1-2; TRBD1 matches at 8 bases. Losses at the gene ends were 0 bases for V and 4 bases for J; bases not matched to a gene: 2. This CDR3 contains 14 residues. Germline CDR1 reads SGHDT; CDR2 reads YYEEEE. The CDR3 region is CASSLDRGIYGYTF. The CDR3 nucleotides are TGTGCCAGCAGCTTGGACAGGGGGATCTATGGCTACACCTTC. Using reference TRBV5-6 and TRBJ1-2 for the parts outside the CDR3, the full variable domain is DAGVTQSPTHLIKTRGQQVTLRCSPKSGHDTVSWYQQALGQGPQFIFQYYEEEERQRGNFPDRFSGHQFPNYSSELNVNALLLGDSALYLCASSLDRGIYGYTFGSGTRLTVV.

The chain combines TRBV18 with TRBJ2-7, with D unresolved. Germline V gene data show CDR1 as KGHSH and CDR2 as LQKENI. Deletions cut 0 bases from V and 5 bases from J, with 8 bases between. The CDR3 covers 13 residues. The CDR3 sequence is CASSPPSMHEQYF. In DNA form, the CDR3 reads TGTGCCAGCTCACCACCGTCCATGCACGAGCAGTACTTC.

This clonotype was counted a few times. V and J are TRBV12-3 or TRBV12-4 and TRBJ2-5; 12 bases are a match to TRBD2. The CDR3 has 16 amino acids. Unmatched junction bases numbered 8, after V lost 4 bases and J lost 5 bases. This chain's CDR3 is CASSSLTSGGGETQYF. The DNA of the CDR3 is TGTGCCAGCAGTTCCCTGACTAGCGGGGGAGGCGAGACCCAGTACTTC.

The table lists this clonotype with many counts. The chain employs TRBV3-1 and TRBJ2-5, with D perhaps being TRBD1 or TRBD2 (6 bases each). The V end lost 2 bases, the J end lost 5 bases, and 12 bases lay between the germline ends. Germline values: CDR1 LGHDT, CDR2 YNNKEL (reference sequence). CDR3 size: 14 residues. CDR3 amino acids: CASSQRTGAETQYF. The CDR3 DNA is TGTGCCAGCAGCCAACGAACGGGGGCGGAGACCCAGTACTTC.

This clonotype was seen a single time. This may be a read error, as it is one base from a much larger clone. V and J are TRBV7-2 and TRBJ2-1; D gene uncertain. Germline-derived CDR1 and CDR2 are SGHTA and FQGNSA. The CDR3 sequence is 15 residues long. CDR3 sequence reads: CASSLGGRSYNEHFF. As DNA, the CDR3 is TGTGCCAGCAGCTTAGGGGGTCGATCCTACAATGAGCATTTCTTC.

This clonotype showed up just a few times. The rearrangement uses TRBV12-3 or TRBV12-4 and TRBJ2-2; weak D call: TRBD1 (5 bases). Trimming took off 7 bases at V and 3 bases at J, with 18 bases between the two ends. The CDR3 is 16 amino acids. The DNA of the CDR3 is TGTGCCAGCACAAGAATCGACAGACTGTACACCGGGGAGCTGTTTTTT. Amino acids: CASTRIDRLYTGELFF.

Only a few counts were recorded for this clonotype. The chain carries TRBV18 and TRBJ2-7, with D perhaps given as TRBD1 or TRBD2 (5 bases each). Trimming removed 3 bases from V and 0 bases from J, with 12 bases in between. Germline CDR1 and CDR2: KGHSH and LQKENI. CDR3 length equals 15 residues. CDR3 sequence reads: CASSPGTGSSYEQYF. CDR3 nucleotide sequence: TGTGCCAGCTCACCGGGGACGGGGAGCTCCTACGAGCAGTACTTC.

This clonotype has a count of ten or more. This sequence joins TRBV7-9 and TRBJ1-1, with a tentative D call TRBD1 (5 bases). CDR1 and CDR2 from the germline V gene are SEHNR and FQNEAQ (reference sequence). Trimming removed 9 bases at V and 1 base at J, with 12 bases between. The CDR3 totals 13 residues. The CDR3 here is CASGRDGNTEAFF. CDR3 bases: TGTGCCAGTGGAAGGGACGGGAACACTGAAGCTTTCTTT.

The chain carries TRBV12-3 or TRBV12-4 and TRBJ2-5, with D possibly being TRBD1 or TRBD2 (5 bases each). The CDR3 is made up of 14 amino acids. V dropped 5 bases and J dropped 1 base, with 11 bases sitting between them. The CDR3 nucleotides read TGTGCCAGCAGTAGCCGGGACGGCCAAGAGACCCAGTACTTC. Translated: CASSSRDGQETQYF.

This clonotype has just a few counts. The chain uses TRBV7-2 and TRBJ1-1; D is unresolved. This CDR3 spans 15 amino acids. V lost 5 bases and J 4 bases, leaving 17 bases between the germline ends. Germline values: CDR1 SGHTA, CDR2 FQGNSA. CDR3 bases: TGTGCCAGCAGCGCGGGCCTAATAAGAGGCACTGAAGCTTTCTTT. Residues: CASSAGLIRGTEAFF.

The rearrangement joins TRBV7-8 to TRBJ1-1, with D tentatively TRBD1 (6 bases). Germline values: CDR1 SGHVS, CDR2 FQNEAQ. V was cut by 1 base and J by 1 base, with 10 bases left in between. This CDR3 region has 15 residues. The CDR3 coding sequence is TGTGCCAGCAGCTTAGAGGGGGGGACGAACACTGAAGCTTTCTTT. Residues: CASSLEGGTNTEAFF.

The table lists this clonotype with many counts. The V and J genes are TRBV9 and TRBJ1-4; D remains unclear. V was clipped by 0 bases and J by 8 bases, with 11 bases between them. Per the germline V gene, CDR1 is SGDLS and CDR2 is YYNGEE. CDR3 length: 14 residues. CDR3 nucleotides: TGTGCCAGCAGCGTAGGAGGTGTAGGGGAAAAACTGTTTTTT. This gives the protein CASSVGGVGEKLFF.

This clonotype occurred a few times. The J gene is TRBJ2-5, the V gene TRBV12-3 or TRBV12-4; the D is unclear. The V end lost 3 bases, the J end lost 3 bases, and 8 bases lay between the germline ends. CDR3 length: 13 amino acids. In nucleotides, the CDR3 is TGTGCCAGCAGTTTTTACACGGAAGAGACCCAGTACTTC. Encoded protein: CASSFYTEETQYF.

This clonotype was seen at least ten times. The chain joins TRBV12-3 or TRBV12-4 to TRBJ1-4; maybe TRBD1 (5 bases). Trimming cost V 7 bases and J 7 bases, with 19 bases left between them. The CDR3 length is 15 residues. The CDR3 region is CASTLRQGDTEKLFF. Written as DNA, the CDR3 is TGTGCCAGCACCCTACGGCAGGGAGATACTGAAAAACTGTTTTTT.

The V gene is TRBV20-1, the J gene TRBJ2-1, with D possibly called TRBD1 or TRBD2 (6 bases each). The CDR3 is 16 amino acids. The V end was cut by 0 bases, the J end by 3 bases, with 15 bases between. Germline V gene sequence: CDR1 DFQATT, CDR2 SNEGSKA (reference sequence). The CDR3 region has the DNA TGCAGTGCTAGAGATTTGGGGGGACAACACTACAATGAGCAGTTCTTC. Translating it yields CSARDLGGQHYNEQFF.

This clonotype was detected ten times or more. V is TRBV20-1 and J is TRBJ2-1; 14 bases match TRBD2. The CDR3 is 14 amino acids. The germline V gene has CDR1 DFQATT and CDR2 SNEGSKA (reference sequence). J was trimmed by 8 bases and V by 4 bases; bases with no gene match: 4. In DNA, the CDR3 is TGCAGTGCTACCAGACTAGCGGGGGGGCATGAGCAGTTCTTC. Residues: CSATRLAGGHEQFF.

In this sample, this clonotype turned up many times. J is TRBJ2-2 and V is TRBV28, with D possibly being TRBD2 (6 bases). Germline values: CDR1 MDHEN, CDR2 SYDVKM. The CDR3 extends over 14 amino acids. V lost 7 bases, J lost 3 bases, and 12 bases lay in between. As DNA, the CDR3 is TGTGCCAGCACCCCCGGGACTCACACCGGGGAGCTGTTTTTT. Protein product: CASTPGTHTGELFF.

In its sample, this clonotype was seen many times. J is TRBJ2-3 and V is TRBV5-5; D may match TRBD1 or TRBD2 (5 bases each). V shed 0 bases and J shed 5 bases, with 10 bases lying between them. The CDR3 is 14 residues long. Germline lookup yields CDR1 SGHKS and CDR2 YYEKEE (reference sequence). The CDR3 sequence is CASSLGQGEDTQYF. The CDR3 DNA is TGTGCCAGCAGCTTGGGGCAGGGAGAAGATACGCAGTATTTT.